The next 2 T cell receptor beta chains were all read from a single sample in a study of cytomegalovirus exposure and HLA in healthy donors. Vbeta (60) and Jbeta (13) primers were used in the PCR. Only in-frame clones appear in the TCRdb table, and some are missing; sequencing was by immunoSEQ multiplex PCR. The sample lists about 120,000 clones, less than 10% occurring once. Sequences were obtained from PBMCs. These receptors were obtained from a middle-aged woman in good health and CMV-seropositive.

This sequence joins TRBV27 and TRBJ2-2; tentative D call: TRBD1 (6 bases). In germline, CDR1 is MNHEY, CDR2 SMNVEV (reference sequence). CDR3 length equals 17 residues. V gave up 4 bases and J gave up 2 bases, with 17 bases separating them. The CDR3 protein is CASSSPLGTHNTGELFF. For the CDR3, the DNA is TGTGCCAGCAGTTCCCCGCTCGGGACACATAACACCGGGGAGCTGTTTTTT.

This chain uses TRBV7-3 with TRBJ2-7; 7 bases are shared with TRBD1. Germline trimming cut 5 bases from V and 6 bases from J; bases unmatched to any gene: 10. The CDR3 spans 14 residues. Germline loops: CDR1 SGHTA, CDR2 FQGTGA. CDR3 bases: TGTGCCAGCAGCACACAGGGGCCGCTTTCCGAGCAGTACTTC. Its translation: CASSTQGPLSEQYF.